The rows below give T cell receptor beta chains drawn from one sample of a study of T cell responses to AZD1222 COVID-19 vaccine. Libraries were prepared by immunoSEQ multiplex PCR; TCRdb keeps only in-frame clonotypes and omits some of them. The table lists about 170,000 clones, over 85% of them singletons. The sequences come from peripheral blood, collected on day 0 of AZD1222 vaccination. These receptors were collected from an adult in good health. Each CDR3 is given with its conserved first and last residue. The D gene is left open where the match is weak. Where a row states a size, it is once, few, many or the class of an expanded clone; other rows omit it.

abundance,j_gene,len,v_gene,d_gene,CDR3nt,CDR3aa
-,TRBJ1-6,20,TRBV4-1,-,TGCGCCAGCAGCCAAGATAGGTGGGTGGCGGCCCGGTCCTATAATTCACCCCTCCACTTT,CASSQDRWVAARSYNSPLHF
-,TRBJ2-7,13,TRBV6-6,-,TGTGCCAGCAGTTCTGACAGGACTTACGAGCAGTACTTC,CASSSDRTYEQYF
-,TRBJ2-2,15,TRBV5-1,-,TGCGCCAGCCATAGAGACAGTGCGAACACCGGGGAGCTGTTTTTT,CASHRDSANTGELFF
-,TRBJ2-3,13,TRBV19,-,TGTGCCAGTAGTGGTTTGCTCCCAGATACGCAGTATTTT,CASSGLLPDTQYF
-,TRBJ1-4,15,TRBV6-5,-,TGTGCCAGCAGTTACTCGGGGAGGGTGGGAGAAAAACTGTTTTTT,CASSYSGRVGEKLFF
-,TRBJ1-2,16,TRBV4-3,TRBD1,TGCGCCAGCAGCCAAGGGGGCGGCAGGGGGGCATATGGCTACACCTTC,CASSQGGGRGAYGYTF
-,TRBJ2-7,14,TRBV27,-,TGTGCCAGCAGCCGCAGGGTCCCCCCCTACGAGCAGTACTTC,CASSRRVPPYEQYF
-,TRBJ1-1,12,TRBV29-1,-,TGCAGCGTTGAGCGGGGGAGGACTGAAGCTTTCTTT,CSVERGRTEAFF
-,TRBJ2-1,15,TRBV5-5,-,TGTGCCAGCAGCTTGGTACTAGTGGGCGACAATGAGCAGTTCTTC,CASSLVLVGDNEQFF
-,TRBJ2-7,14,TRBV5-4,TRBD1,TGTGCCAGCAGCCCGGGAACAGGGGATTACGAGCAGTACTTC,CASSPGTGDYEQYF
-,TRBJ1-4,15,TRBV27,TRBD1,TGTGCCAGCAGTTTATCTTGGACAGGGACACGAAAACTGTTTTTT,CASSLSWTGTRKLFF
-,TRBJ2-2,17,TRBV19,TRBD1,TGTGCCAGTATCTCCGCAGCGGACAGGGCGTTTGGCGGGGAGCTGTTTTTT,CASISAADRAFGGELFF
once,TRBJ1-5,16,TRBV7-2,TRBD1,TGTGCCAGCAGCGGACGCGGGACAGGGGGTCAGCAGCCCCAGCATTTT,CASSGRGTGGQQPQHF
-,TRBJ2-3,15,TRBV7-2,-,TGTGCCAGCAGCTTAGACGGCATGGGCACAGATACGCAGTATTTT,CASSLDGMGTDTQYF
-,TRBJ2-2,17,TRBV23-1,-,TGCGCCAGCAGTCAACTGGACAGATTGGTCTCCACCGGGGAGCTGTTTTTT,CASSQLDRLVSTGELFF
-,TRBJ1-1,13,TRBV6-5,-,TGTGCCAGCAGTTACTTAGACCTCACTGAAGCTTTCTTT,CASSYLDLTEAFF